The 30 T cell receptor beta chains listed next were all sequenced from one sample in a study of Graves' ophthalmopathy and Graves' hyperthyroidism. Amplified TCR beta CDR3 regions were obtained using RNA transcripts as template. HTBI-primed RT-PCR formed the first round, and a multiplex PCR formed the second. MiXCR, run by TCRdb on the multiplex PCR reads, gives a single entry per CDR3 protein. The table has more than 550,000 distinct CDR3 sequences, just over 40% seen once. The sequenced material came from peripheral blood. These receptors all come from an adult man with Graves' ophthalmopathy.

This clonotype was observed once. This chain connects TRBV11-2 to TRBJ1-1, with D perhaps matching TRBD1 (5 bases). Deletions cut 5 bases from V and 6 bases from J, with 13 bases between. The germline V gene encodes CDR1 SGHAT and CDR2 FQNNGV. The CDR3 loop spans 13 amino acids. CDR3 amino acids: CASSQGDRSEAFF. The DNA for the CDR3 is TGTGCCAGCAGCCAAGGGGATCGTTCTGAAGCTTTCTTT.

The genes are TRBV10-3 and TRBJ1-5, with 8 positions matching TRBD1. With V trimmed by 4 bases and J by 14 bases, 7 bases remained unmatched. Germline CDR1 is ENHRY and CDR2 is SYGVKD. The CDR3 extends over 12 amino acids. The CDR3 loop reads CAISGTGSHEHF. The CDR3 DNA sequence: TGTGCCATCAGTGGGACAGGGAGCCACGAGCATTTT.

This chain uses TRBV25-1 with TRBJ2-5, with 12 bases identical to TRBD2. The CDR3 has 16 residues. Germline V CDR1 and CDR2: MGHDK, SYGVNS. V dropped 6 bases and J dropped 5; count of bases not matched to a gene: 10. The CDR3 bases are TGTGCCAGCAGCGCTCGACTAGCGGGAGTAGGGGAGACCCAGTACTTC. Protein product: CASSARLAGVGETQYF.

The chain employs TRBV11-3 and TRBJ2-2; D is uncertain. Trimming took off 8 bases at V and 1 base at J, with 11 bases between the two ends. Germline V gene lookup returns CDR1 SGHNT and CDR2 YENEEA. The CDR3 is 14 amino acids. DNA for the CDR3: TGTGCCAGCCCCATCCCGGTGAACACCGGGGAGCTGTTTTTT. The encoded protein is CASPIPVNTGELFF.

The DNA of the CDR3 is TGCGCCAGCAGGCCCGGGACAGGGGGCGCGGGAGCAAACACCATATATTTT. Encoded protein: CASRPGTGGAGANTIYF. The chain employs TRBV5-1 and TRBJ1-3; 12 nucleotides align to TRBD1. Per the germline V gene, CDR1 is SGHRS and CDR2 is YFSETQ. This CDR3 has 17 amino acids. Trimming at V came to 5 bases and at J to 6 bases, leaving 12 bases not matched to a gene.

This clonotype was seen many times. The V gene is TRBV6-1, the J gene TRBJ1-5, with TRBD1 matching 7 bases. With V trimmed by 6 bases and J by 7 bases, 9 bases remained unmatched. CDR1 MNHNS and CDR2 SASEGT come from the germline V gene. This CDR3 contains 14 residues. The CDR3 loop is CASRATGARQPQHF. The CDR3 nucleotides are TGTGCCAGCAGGGCAACAGGGGCCAGGCAGCCCCAGCATTTT.

V and J are TRBV11-3 and TRBJ2-2, with no clear D. CDR1 and CDR2 (germline): SGHNT, YENEEA. Trimming pared 1 base from V and 11 bases from J, leaving 11 bases between. The CDR3 covers 13 residues. The CDR3 DNA reads as TGTGCCAGCAGCTTAGTAGCAGAGACCGAGCTGTTTTTT. The encoded protein is CASSLVAETELFF.

This chain joins TRBV5-4 and TRBJ2-5, with TRBD1 matching over 12 bases. Germline values: CDR1 SGHNT, CDR2 YYREEE (reference sequence). This CDR3 has 16 amino acids. J was trimmed by 5 bases and V by 3 bases; bases with no gene match: 8. The chain's CDR3 is CASSYNPGTGGETQYF. The CDR3 DNA sequence: TGTGCCAGCAGCTACAATCCCGGGACAGGGGGCGAGACCCAGTACTTC.

This clonotype occurred many times. The chain has TRBV12-3 or TRBV12-4 and TRBJ1-2, with D possibly being TRBD1 (6 bases). The CDR3 spans 13 residues. Trimming stripped 5 bases from V and 9 bases from J, with 16 bases between. CDR3 sequence: CASSLTGNRRYTF. CDR3 DNA: TGTGCCAGCAGTCTAACAGGGAATAGGCGCTACACCTTC.

This clonotype was found many times. The chain links TRBV7-7 to TRBJ2-5, with D unresolved. Trimming left V 5 bases short and J 4 bases short, with 17 bases between. The CDR3 is 15 amino acids. In germline, CDR1 is SSHAT, CDR2 FNYEAQ (reference sequence). The CDR3 region is CASSPAVERSETQYF. CDR3 nucleotide sequence: TGTGCCAGCAGCCCGGCAGTGGAGCGATCAGAGACCCAGTACTTC.

A note on this clonotype: A much larger clone is a single base away; this may be a read error. V usage is TRBV19 and J usage is TRBJ1-5; 12 nucleotides match TRBD1. With V trimmed by 3 bases and J by 5 bases, 2 bases remained unmatched. The length of the CDR3 is 15 residues. Germline V CDR1 and CDR2: LNHDA, SQIVND (reference sequence). CDR3 DNA: TGTGCCAGTAGTATGGGACAGGGGGCCTATCAGCCCCAGCATTTT. This codes for CASSMGQGAYQPQHF.

This clonotype was detected many times. The V call is TRBV30, the J call TRBJ1-6; 10 bases match TRBD1. The CDR3 extends over 14 amino acids. Germline CDR1 GTSNPN, CDR2 SVGIG (reference sequence). With V trimmed by 5 bases and J by 12 bases, 10 bases remained unmatched. CDR3 bases: TGTGCCTGGGCTACGACAGGGGGCGGTGGACCCCTCCACTTT. This encodes CAWATTGGGGPLHF.

The chain couples TRBV7-9 to TRBJ2-7, with 7 bases matching TRBD2. The germline V gene encodes CDR1 SEHNR and CDR2 FQNEAQ (reference sequence). The CDR3 contains 19 residues. Trimming took 6 bases from V and 4 from J; bases not matched to a gene: 24. CDR3 residues: CASSPSRPVLGGGSYEQYF. The DNA of the CDR3 is TGTGCCAGCAGTCCCTCCCGCCCCGTCCTCGGCGGGGGTTCTTACGAGCAGTACTTC.

This clonotype was recorded at least ten times. This sequence joins TRBV6-5 and TRBJ1-1; D possibly corresponds to TRBD1 (6 bases). V was shortened by 6 bases and J by 4 bases, with 21 bases between the two germline ends. CDR1 MNHEY and CDR2 SVGAGI come from the germline V gene. The CDR3 sequence is 16 residues long. The CDR3 nucleotides read TGTGCCAGCAGGAAACAGGGCAGAGCGGTCAGCACTGAAGCTTTCTTT. Translated: CASRKQGRAVSTEAFF.

The CDR3 DNA reads as TGTGCCATCAGAAACACAGATACGCAGTATTTT. It specifies CAIRNTDTQYF. The chain employs TRBV10-3 and TRBJ2-3; D unclear. The V end was cut by 6 bases, the J end by 2 bases, with 3 bases between. CDR1 and CDR2 from the germline V gene are ENHRY and SYGVKD. CDR3 length: 11 amino acids.

The count of this clonotype is one. The chain links TRBV20-1 to TRBJ1-5, with D possibly being TRBD1 (5 bases). Germline-derived CDR1 and CDR2 are DFQATT and SNEGSKA (reference sequence). Trimming removed 0 bases at V and 11 bases at J, with 17 bases between. This CDR3 is built from 14 residues. CDR3 coding DNA: TGCAGTGCTAGAGATGGGGGGTACCAAGAGACCCAGCATTTT. Encoded protein: CSARDGGYQETQHF.

This rearrangement joins TRBV12-3 or TRBV12-4 to TRBJ2-5; 7 nucleotides agree with TRBD2. Losses at the gene ends were 8 bases for V and 9 bases for J; bases not matched to a gene: 9. This CDR3 is 12 amino acids long. The CDR3 nucleotides read TGTGCCAGCCGACGGGAGGTCGAGCCCCAGTACTTC. This codes for CASRREVEPQYF.

The genes are TRBV30 and TRBJ1-1, with D hard to call. V was clipped by 0 bases and J by 11 bases, with 10 bases between them. There are 11 residues in the CDR3. Germline V gives CDR1 GTSNPN, CDR2 SVGIG (reference sequence). This CDR3 reads CAWSVMTVAFF. CDR3 in DNA: TGTGCCTGGAGTGTAATGACTGTTGCTTTCTTT.

This clonotype was seen repeatedly, ten times or more. This sequence joins TRBV11-2 and TRBJ1-3; no firm D call. This CDR3 region has 12 residues. Trimming shortened V by 2 bases and J by 5 bases, and 4 bases separated the two germline ends. Germline CDR1 is SGHAT and CDR2 is FQNNGV. The CDR3 spells CASSLTRNTIYF. The CDR3 coding sequence is TGTGCCAGCAGCTTAACCCGAAACACCATATATTTT.

This chain joins TRBV7-3 and TRBJ2-7; D could derive from TRBD1 or TRBD2 (6 bases each). This CDR3 region has 13 residues. Germline-derived CDR1 and CDR2 are SGHTA and FQGTGA. V gave up 6 bases and J gave up 5 bases, with 14 bases separating them. The CDR3 sequence is CASSTVGGNEQYF. CDR3 sequence (DNA): TGTGCCAGCAGTACAGTCGGGGGCAACGAGCAGTACTTC.

This clonotype has a count of ten or more. The V gene is TRBV2, the J gene TRBJ2-5; TRBD2 matches 12 bases. Trimming at V came to 6 bases and at J to 6 bases, leaving 8 bases not matched to a gene. The CDR3 is 15 amino acids. Germline CDR1 and CDR2: SNHLY and FYNNEI. The CDR3 spells CASRRLAGVGKTQYF. The CDR3 DNA sequence: TGTGCCAGCAGACGACTAGCGGGAGTGGGGAAGACCCAGTACTTC.

The chain uses TRBV6-6 and TRBJ2-2; TRBD1 might be the D (6 bases). Germline CDR1 MNHNY, CDR2 SVGAGI (reference sequence). The V and J ends lost 4 bases and 2 bases respectively, with 20 bases between them. This CDR3 region has 18 residues. CDR3: CASSFTGTVETNTGELFF. DNA for the CDR3: TGTGCCAGCAGTTTTACAGGGACGGTGGAGACAAACACCGGGGAGCTGTTTTTT.

J is TRBJ2-7 and V is TRBV11-1, with D uncertain. Trimming left V 5 bases short and J 5 bases short, with 13 bases between. Germline values: CDR1 SGHAT, CDR2 FQDESV (reference sequence). CDR3 length equals 13 residues. CDR3 in DNA: TGTGCCAGCAGCGAGAGAGACGAGGACGAGCAGTACTTC. Translation: CASSERDEDEQYF.

The CDR3 sequence: CASSLGYGTGLDEQYF. Here the CDR3 DNA reads TGCGCCAGCAGCTTGGGGTACGGGACAGGTCTGGACGAGCAGTACTTC. The chain links TRBV5-1 to TRBJ2-7; 8 bases match TRBD1. The CDR3 is 16 amino acids. Germline V gives CDR1 SGHRS, CDR2 YFSETQ. The V segment lost 0 bases and the J segment 5 bases; nucleotides outside the gene matches: 10.

This chain links TRBV29-1 with TRBJ2-6; 8 bases line up with TRBD2. The CDR3 sequence is 19 residues long. The germline gives CDR1 SQVTM, CDR2 ANQGSEA. V trimming: 0 bases; J trimming: 3 bases; junction bases outside the gene matches: 13. DNA for the CDR3: TGCAGCGTTGAAGATCCGGTGGGGCGGGGGGTTAGTGGGGCCAACGTCCTGACTTTC. It encodes CSVEDPVGRGVSGANVLTF.

V usage is TRBV12-3 or TRBV12-4 and J usage is TRBJ1-1; D is ambiguous. The CDR3 consists of 17 residues. In DNA, the CDR3 is TGTGCTAGTGGTTTGGTAGACTTAGGAGCTCCGAACACTGAAGCTTTCTTT. Protein sequence: CASGLVDLGAPNTEAFF.

In this sample, this clonotype turned up a few times. V usage is TRBV4-1 and J usage is TRBJ2-7, with D perhaps TRBD1 or TRBD2 (5 bases each). Germline CDR1 and CDR2: MGHRA and YSYEKL. V dropped 1 base and J dropped 6 bases, with 19 bases sitting between them. This CDR3 has 16 residues. This CDR3 reads CASSQVPGSLVREQYF. The CDR3 nucleotides read TGCGCCAGCAGCCAAGTCCCAGGGAGTTTGGTTCGCGAGCAGTACTTC.

The rearrangement joins TRBV6-2 or TRBV6-3 to TRBJ1-1; no firm D call. CDR1 is MNHEY, CDR2 SVGEGT, per germline. Trimming removed 10 bases from V and 5 bases from J, with 17 bases in between. This CDR3 region has 13 residues. CDR3 coding DNA: TGTGCCACCCGTAGTGGGCCGTGGACTGAAGCTTTCTTT. This sequence encodes CATRSGPWTEAFF.

With regard to this clonotype: The CDR3 carries no conserved terminal phenylalanine or tryptophan, so it likely arises from a read error. CDR3 sequence reads: CASSLVAEPIVTNGYTL. Written as DNA, the CDR3 is TGTGCCAGCAGCTTAGTGGCGGAGCCGATAGTAACCAATGGCTACACCCTC. The chain links TRBV7-2 to TRBJ1-2, with D unresolved. V lost 1 base to trimming and J lost 6 bases, with 21 bases between them. The CDR3 loop spans 17 amino acids. From germline, CDR1 is SGHTA and CDR2 FQGNSA.

This chain uses TRBV7-2 with TRBJ2-5, with D perhaps matching TRBD1 (6 bases). The germline V gene has CDR1 SGHTA and CDR2 FQGNSA. This CDR3 has 13 residues. V was trimmed by 1 base and J by 13 bases, leaving 16 bases between them. CDR3 sequence reads: CASSLGQAPPLYF. The CDR3 DNA reads as TGTGCCAGCAGCTTAGGACAGGCACCCCCGCTGTACTTC. The full variable domain, its missing parts supplied by reference TRBV7-2 and TRBJ2-5, is GAGVSQSPSNKVTEKGKDVELRCDPISGHTALYWYRQSLGQGLEFLIYFQGNSAPDKSGLPSDRFSAERTGGSVSTLTIQRTQQEDSAVYLCASSLGQAPPLYFGPGTRLLVL.